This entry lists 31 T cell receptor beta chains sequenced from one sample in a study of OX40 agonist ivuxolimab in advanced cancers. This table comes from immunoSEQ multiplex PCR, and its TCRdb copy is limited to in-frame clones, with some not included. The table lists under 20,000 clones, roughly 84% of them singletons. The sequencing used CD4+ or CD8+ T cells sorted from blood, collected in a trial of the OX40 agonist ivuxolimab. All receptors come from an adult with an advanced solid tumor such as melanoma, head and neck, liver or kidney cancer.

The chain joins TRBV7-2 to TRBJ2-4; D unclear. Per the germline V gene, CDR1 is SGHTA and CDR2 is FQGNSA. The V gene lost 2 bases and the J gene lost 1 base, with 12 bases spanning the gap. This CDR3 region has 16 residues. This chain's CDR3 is CASSLSGSAAKNIQYF. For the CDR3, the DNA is TGTGCCAGCAGCTTATCCGGGTCGGCGGCCAAAAACATTCAGTACTTC.

CDR3 region: CASSSNTGELFF. The CDR3 coding sequence is TGTGCCAGCAGCTCCAACACCGGGGAGCTGTTTTTT. V usage is TRBV5-4 and J usage is TRBJ2-2; unclear D gene. CDR1 SGHNT and CDR2 YYREEE come from the germline V gene (reference sequence). This CDR3 has 12 residues. Trimming took 3 bases from V and 2 from J, leaving 2 bases between them.

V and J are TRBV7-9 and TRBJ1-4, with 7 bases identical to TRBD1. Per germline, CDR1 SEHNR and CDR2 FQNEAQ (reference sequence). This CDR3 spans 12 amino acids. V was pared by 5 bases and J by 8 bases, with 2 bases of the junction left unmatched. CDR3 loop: CASSRQGEKLFF. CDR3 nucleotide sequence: TGTGCCAGCAGCCGACAGGGAGAAAAACTGTTTTTT.

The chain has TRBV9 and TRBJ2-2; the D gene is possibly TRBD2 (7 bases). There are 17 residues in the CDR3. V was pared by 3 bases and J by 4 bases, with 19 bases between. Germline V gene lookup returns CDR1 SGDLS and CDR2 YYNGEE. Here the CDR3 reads CASSAFYGGGGTGELFF. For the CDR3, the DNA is TGTGCCAGCAGCGCTTTTTACGGGGGCGGGGGCACCGGGGAGCTGTTTTTT.

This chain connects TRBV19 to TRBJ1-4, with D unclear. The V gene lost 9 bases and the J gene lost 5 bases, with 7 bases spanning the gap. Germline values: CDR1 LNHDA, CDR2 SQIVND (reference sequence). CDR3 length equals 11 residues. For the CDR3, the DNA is TGTGCCAGCCAAAGGAATGAAAAACTGTTTTTT. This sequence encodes CASQRNEKLFF.

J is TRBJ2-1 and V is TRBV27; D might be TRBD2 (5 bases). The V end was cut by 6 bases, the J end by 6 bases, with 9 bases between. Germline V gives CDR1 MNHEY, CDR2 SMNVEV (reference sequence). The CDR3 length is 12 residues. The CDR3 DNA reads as TGTGCCAGCAGCACTCGGGGCAATGAGCAGTTCTTC. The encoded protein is CASSTRGNEQFF.

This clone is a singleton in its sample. CDR3: CASSEGLGLDEQYF. CDR3 in DNA: TGTGCCAGCAGTGAGGGACTAGGCTTAGACGAGCAGTACTTC. The chain carries TRBV2 and TRBJ2-5; the match to TRBD2 covers 8 bases. The J call is in doubt because the DNA end fits TRBJ2-7 better. Germline CDR1 and CDR2: SNHLY and FYNNEI. The CDR3 loop spans 14 amino acids.

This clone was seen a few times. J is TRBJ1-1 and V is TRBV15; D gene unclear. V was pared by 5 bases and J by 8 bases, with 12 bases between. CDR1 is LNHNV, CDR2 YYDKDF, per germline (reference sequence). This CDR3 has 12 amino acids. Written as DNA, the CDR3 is TGTGCCACCAGCTCCCACGGCTACGAAGCTTTCTTT. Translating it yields CATSSHGYEAFF.

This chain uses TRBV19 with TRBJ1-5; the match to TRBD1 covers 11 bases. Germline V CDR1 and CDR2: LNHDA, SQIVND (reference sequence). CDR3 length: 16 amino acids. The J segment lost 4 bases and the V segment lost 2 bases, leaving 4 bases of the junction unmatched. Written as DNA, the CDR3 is TGTGCCAGTAGTATATTCGGGACAGGGGGTAATCAGCCCCAGCATTTT. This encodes CASSIFGTGGNQPQHF. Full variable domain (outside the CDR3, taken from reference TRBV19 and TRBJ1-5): DGGITQSPKYLFRKEGQNVTLSCEQNLNHDAMYWYRQDPGQGLRLIYYSQIVNDFQKGDIAEGYSVSREKKESFPLTVTSAQKNPTAFYLCASSIFGTGGNQPQHFGDGTRLSIL.

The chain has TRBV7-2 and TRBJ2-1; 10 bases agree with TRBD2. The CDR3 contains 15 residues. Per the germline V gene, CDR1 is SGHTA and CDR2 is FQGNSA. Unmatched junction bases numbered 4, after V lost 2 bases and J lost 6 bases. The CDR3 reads CASSLRLAGANEQFF. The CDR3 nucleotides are TGTGCCAGCAGCTTAAGGCTAGCGGGAGCCAATGAGCAGTTCTTC.

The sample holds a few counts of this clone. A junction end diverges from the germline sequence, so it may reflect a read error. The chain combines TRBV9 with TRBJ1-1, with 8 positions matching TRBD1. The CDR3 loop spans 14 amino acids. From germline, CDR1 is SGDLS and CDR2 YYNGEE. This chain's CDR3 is CASSVGTGNPEAFF. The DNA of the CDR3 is TGTGCCAGCAGCGTAGGGACAGGGAACCCTGAAGCTTTCTTT.

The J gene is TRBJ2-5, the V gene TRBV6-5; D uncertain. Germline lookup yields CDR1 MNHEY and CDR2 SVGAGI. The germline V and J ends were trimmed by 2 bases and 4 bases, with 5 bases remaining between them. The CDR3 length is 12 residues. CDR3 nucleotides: TGTGCCAGCAGTTACATGGGAGAGACCCAGTACTTC. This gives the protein CASSYMGETQYF.

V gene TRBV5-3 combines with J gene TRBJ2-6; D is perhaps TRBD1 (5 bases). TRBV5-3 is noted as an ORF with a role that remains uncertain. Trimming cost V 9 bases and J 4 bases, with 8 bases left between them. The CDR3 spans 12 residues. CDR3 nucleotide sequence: TGTGCCAAGGGGCCAGGGGCCAACGTCCTGACTTTC. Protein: CAKGPGANVLTF.

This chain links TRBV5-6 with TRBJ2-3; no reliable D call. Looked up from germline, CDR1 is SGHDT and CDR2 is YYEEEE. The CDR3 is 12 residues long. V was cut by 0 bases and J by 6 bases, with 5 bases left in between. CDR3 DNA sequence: TGTGCCAGCAGCTTGGATTTGGATACGCAGTATTTT. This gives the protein CASSLDLDTQYF.

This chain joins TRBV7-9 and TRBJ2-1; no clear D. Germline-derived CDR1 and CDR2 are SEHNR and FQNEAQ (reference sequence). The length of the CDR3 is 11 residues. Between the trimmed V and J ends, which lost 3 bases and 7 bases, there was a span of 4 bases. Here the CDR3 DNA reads TGTGCCAGCAGCTTTGGGAATGAGCAGTTCTTC. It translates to CASSFGNEQFF. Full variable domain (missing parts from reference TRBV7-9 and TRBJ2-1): DTGVSQNPRHKITKRGQNVTFRCDPISEHNRLYWYRQTLGQGPEFLTYFQNEAQLEKSRLLSDRFSAERPKGSFSTLEIQRTEQGDSAMYLCASSFGNEQFFGPGTRLTVL.

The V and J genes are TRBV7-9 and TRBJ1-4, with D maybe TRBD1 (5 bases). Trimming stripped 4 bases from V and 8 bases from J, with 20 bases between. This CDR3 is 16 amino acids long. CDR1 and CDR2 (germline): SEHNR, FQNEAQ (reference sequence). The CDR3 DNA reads TGTGCCAGCAGCTCCGATCAGGGAGGAGGGTTAGAAAAACTGTTTTTT. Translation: CASSSDQGGGLEKLFF.

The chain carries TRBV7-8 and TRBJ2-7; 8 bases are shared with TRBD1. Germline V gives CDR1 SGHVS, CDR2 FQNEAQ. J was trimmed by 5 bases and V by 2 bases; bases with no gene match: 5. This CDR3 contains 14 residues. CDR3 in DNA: TGTGCCAGCAGCTTACGGACAGGGTTCCACGAGCAGTACTTC. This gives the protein CASSLRTGFHEQYF.

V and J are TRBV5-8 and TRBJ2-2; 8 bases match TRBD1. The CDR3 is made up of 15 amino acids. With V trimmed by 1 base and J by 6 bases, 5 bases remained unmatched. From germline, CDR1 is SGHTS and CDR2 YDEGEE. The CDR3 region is CASSLYAGGSGELFF. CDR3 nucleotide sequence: TGTGCCAGCAGCTTGTACGCAGGGGGCTCCGGGGAGCTGTTTTTT.

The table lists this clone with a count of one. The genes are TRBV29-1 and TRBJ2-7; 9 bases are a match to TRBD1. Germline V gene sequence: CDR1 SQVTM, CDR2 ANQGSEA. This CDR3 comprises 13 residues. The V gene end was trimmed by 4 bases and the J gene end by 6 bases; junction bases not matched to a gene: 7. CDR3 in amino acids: CSVGNRGQGEQYF. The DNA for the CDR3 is TGCAGCGTTGGGAACAGGGGGCAGGGCGAGCAGTACTTC.

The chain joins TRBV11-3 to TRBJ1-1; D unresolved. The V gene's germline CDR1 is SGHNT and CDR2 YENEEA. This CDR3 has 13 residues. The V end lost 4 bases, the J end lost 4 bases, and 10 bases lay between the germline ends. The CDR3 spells CASSSVFGTEAFF. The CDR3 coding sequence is TGTGCCAGCAGCTCAGTATTTGGCACTGAAGCTTTCTTT.

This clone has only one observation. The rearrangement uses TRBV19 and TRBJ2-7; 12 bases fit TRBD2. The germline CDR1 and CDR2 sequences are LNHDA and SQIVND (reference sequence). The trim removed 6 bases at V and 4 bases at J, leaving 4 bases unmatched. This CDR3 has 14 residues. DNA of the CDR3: TGTGCCAGTAGCCGGACTAGCGGGGCATACGAGCAGTACTTC. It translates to CASSRTSGAYEQYF.

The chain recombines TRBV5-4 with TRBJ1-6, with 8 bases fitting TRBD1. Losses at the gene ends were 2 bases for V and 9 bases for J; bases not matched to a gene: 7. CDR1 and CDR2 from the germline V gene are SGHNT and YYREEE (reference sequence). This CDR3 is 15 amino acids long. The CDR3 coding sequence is TGTGCCAGCAGCTTCCAGGGGGCTTTAAGTTCACCCCTCCACTTT. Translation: CASSFQGALSSPLHF.

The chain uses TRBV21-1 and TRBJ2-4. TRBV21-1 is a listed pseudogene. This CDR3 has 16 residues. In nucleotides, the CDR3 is TGTGCCAGCAGCAAAATCGGCGAGCTAGCCAAAAACATTCAGTACTTC. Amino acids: CASSKIGELAKNIQYF.

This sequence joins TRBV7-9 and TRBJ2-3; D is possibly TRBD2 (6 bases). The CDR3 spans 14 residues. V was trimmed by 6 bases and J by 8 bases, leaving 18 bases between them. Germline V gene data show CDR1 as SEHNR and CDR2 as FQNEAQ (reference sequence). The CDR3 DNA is TGTGCCAGCAGTGAGGGTGGCGGGGTAGGTACGCAGTATTTT. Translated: CASSEGGGVGTQYF.

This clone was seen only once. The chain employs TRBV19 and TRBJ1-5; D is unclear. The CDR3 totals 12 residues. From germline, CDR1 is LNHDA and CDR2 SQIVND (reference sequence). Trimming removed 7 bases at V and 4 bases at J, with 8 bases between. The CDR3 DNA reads TGTGCCAGTAATGCGGGGAATCAGCCCCAGCATTTT. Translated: CASNAGNQPQHF.

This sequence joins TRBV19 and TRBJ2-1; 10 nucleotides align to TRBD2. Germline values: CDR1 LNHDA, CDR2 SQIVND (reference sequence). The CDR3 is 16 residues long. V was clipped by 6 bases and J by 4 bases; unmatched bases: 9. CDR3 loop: CASSRHVAGGYNEQFF. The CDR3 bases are TGTGCCAGTAGCCGTCATGTAGCGGGAGGTTACAATGAGCAGTTCTTC. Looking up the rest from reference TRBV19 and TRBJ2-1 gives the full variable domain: DGGITQSPKYLFRKEGQNVTLSCEQNLNHDAMYWYRQDPGQGLRLIYYSQIVNDFQKGDIAEGYSVSREKKESFPLTVTSAQKNPTAFYLCASSRHVAGGYNEQFFGPGTRLTVL.

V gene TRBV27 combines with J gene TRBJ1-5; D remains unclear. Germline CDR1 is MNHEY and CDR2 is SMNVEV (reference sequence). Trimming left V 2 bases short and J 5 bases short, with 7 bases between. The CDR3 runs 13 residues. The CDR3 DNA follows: TGTGCCAGCAGTTTACGGGGAGATCAGCCCCAGCATTTT. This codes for CASSLRGDQPQHF.

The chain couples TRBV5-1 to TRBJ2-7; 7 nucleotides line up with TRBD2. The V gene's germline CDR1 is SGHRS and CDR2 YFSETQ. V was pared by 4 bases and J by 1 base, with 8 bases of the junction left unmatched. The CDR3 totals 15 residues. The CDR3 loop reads CASSRGRETSYEQYF. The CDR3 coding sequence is TGCGCCAGCAGCCGGGGGAGGGAGACGTCCTACGAGCAGTACTTC.

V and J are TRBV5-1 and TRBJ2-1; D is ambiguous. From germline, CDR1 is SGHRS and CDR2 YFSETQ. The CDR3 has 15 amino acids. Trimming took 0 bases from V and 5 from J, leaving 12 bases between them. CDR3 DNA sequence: TGCGCCAGCAGCTTGGGAGTCCGCACGGACAATGAGCAGTTCTTC. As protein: CASSLGVRTDNEQFF.

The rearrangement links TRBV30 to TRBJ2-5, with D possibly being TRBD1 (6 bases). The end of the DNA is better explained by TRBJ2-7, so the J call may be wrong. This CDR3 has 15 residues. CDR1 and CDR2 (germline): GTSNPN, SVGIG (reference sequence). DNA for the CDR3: TGTGCCTGGAGTCCCCCGGGTACAGGGAAAGGCGAGCAGTACTTC. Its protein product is CAWSPPGTGKGEQYF.

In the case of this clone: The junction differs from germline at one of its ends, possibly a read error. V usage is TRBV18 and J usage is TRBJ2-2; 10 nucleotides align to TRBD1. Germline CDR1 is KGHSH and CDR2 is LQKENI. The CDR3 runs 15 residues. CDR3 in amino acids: CASSTGQGNAGELFF. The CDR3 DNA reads TGTGCCAGCTCAACGGGACAGGGGAACGCCGGGGAGCTGTTTTTT.